These 2 T cell receptor beta chains came from one sample sequenced in a study of blood T cell repertoires in COVID-19. Here immunoSEQ multiplex PCR was the method, and the copy in TCRdb shows in-frame clones only, minus some. The repertoire holds hundreds of thousands of clones, over 75% seen once, with approximately 10% in the top ten. The sequenced sample was peripheral blood. Every receptor here comes from a man between 50 and 59 years old with COVID-19, enrolled during active disease.

The chain couples TRBV3-1 (or the pseudogene TRBV3-2) to TRBJ1-4, with TRBD1 as a possible D gene (6 bases). V gave up 4 bases and J gave up 3 bases, with 15 bases separating them. Germline assignment: CDR1 LGHDT and CDR2 YNNKEL (reference sequence). The CDR3 loop spans 16 amino acids. The CDR3: CASSRPTGLANEKLFF. The CDR3 bases are TGTGCCAGCAGCCGCCCGACAGGCCTTGCTAATGAAAAACTGTTTTTT.

This clone was recorded a few times. The chain has TRBV2 and TRBJ2-1; 7 nucleotides match TRBD2. Germline V gives CDR1 SNHLY, CDR2 FYNNEI. The CDR3 sequence is 14 residues long. Trimming cost V 4 bases and J 4 bases; bases outside gene matches: 4. This chain's CDR3 is CASSVRGVYNEQFF. DNA of the CDR3: TGTGCCAGCAGTGTTCGGGGGGTTTACAATGAGCAGTTCTTC.